One sample yielded the 21 T cell receptor beta chains listed below, sequenced in a study of shared clonotypes between healthy human individuals. This table comes from immunoSEQ multiplex PCR, and its TCRdb copy is limited to in-frame clones, with some not included. The table includes about 2.4 million clones, over 85% detected once. The sequenced sample consisted of naive CD4+ T cells sorted from blood. Sample subset: CD45RA+ positively selected. These receptors came from a man younger than 35 in good health.

The V gene is TRBV7-2, the J gene TRBJ1-2, with a weak D call TRBD1 (6 bases). Trimming removed 4 bases from V and 8 bases from J, with 14 bases in between. Germline CDR1 and CDR2: SGHTA and FQGNSA. The CDR3 is made up of 13 amino acids. The CDR3 protein is CASSSGGLGGYTF. The CDR3 DNA reads TGTGCCAGCAGCTCGGGGGGCTTAGGCGGCTACACCTTC.

Comment on this clone: The sample contains more than one DNA sequence encoding this CDR3. V is TRBV2 and J is TRBJ2-5; 11 bases fit TRBD2. The germline gives CDR1 SNHLY, CDR2 FYNNEI. CDR3 length: 15 amino acids. V gave up 4 bases and J gave up 0 bases; unmatched junction bases: 1. The CDR3 region is CASSGLAGYQETQYF. CDR3 coding DNA: TGTGCCAGCAGTGGACTAGCGGGGTACCAAGAGACCCAGTACTTC.

The chain combines TRBV19 with TRBJ1-3; 9 bases agree with TRBD1. The CDR3 runs 16 residues. V trimming: 5 bases; J trimming: 0 bases; junction bases outside the gene matches: 5. Germline assignment: CDR1 LNHDA and CDR2 SQIVND (reference sequence). Here the CDR3 DNA reads TGTGCCAGTAGTCCCGGGACAGGGCGCTCTGGAAACACCATATATTTT. Amino acid sequence: CASSPGTGRSGNTIYF. Using reference TRBV19 and TRBJ1-3 for the parts outside the CDR3, the full variable domain is DGGITQSPKYLFRKEGQNVTLSCEQNLNHDAMYWYRQDPGQGLRLIYYSQIVNDFQKGDIAEGYSVSREKKESFPLTVTSAQKNPTAFYLCASSPGTGRSGNTIYFGEGSWLTVV.

This chain joins TRBV7-2 and TRBJ1-6; D remains ambiguous. The germline CDR1 and CDR2 sequences are SGHTA and FQGNSA. The V gene lost 3 bases and the J gene lost 10 bases, with 10 bases spanning the gap. The CDR3 is made up of 13 amino acids. In DNA, the CDR3 is TGTGCCAGCAGCTTGAAATGGGGATCACCCCTCCACTTT. This gives the protein CASSLKWGSPLHF.

The chain links TRBV28 to TRBJ1-1, with D uncertain. The CDR3 contains 11 residues. Trimming shortened V by 10 bases and J by 4 bases, and 10 bases separated the two germline ends. Germline V gene sequence: CDR1 MDHEN, CDR2 SYDVKM. As DNA, the CDR3 is TGTGCCACCTTGGAGCGCACTGAAGCTTTCTTT. This gives the protein CATLERTEAFF.

The V call is TRBV14, the J call TRBJ1-5; D call uncertain. V gave up 4 bases and J gave up 3 bases, with 10 bases separating them. The CDR3 sequence is 14 residues long. From germline, CDR1 is SGHDN and CDR2 FVKESK. The CDR3 reads CASSPTDLNQPQHF. CDR3 sequence (DNA): TGTGCCAGCAGCCCAACAGACCTCAATCAGCCCCAGCATTTT.

The V call is TRBV28, the J call TRBJ1-3, with no clear D. Germline-derived CDR1 and CDR2 are MDHEN and SYDVKM. This CDR3 region has 16 residues. The V end lost 4 bases, the J end lost 0 bases, and 13 bases lay between the germline ends. CDR3 region: CASSSQAGFSGNTIYF. CDR3 nucleotides: TGTGCCAGCAGTTCCCAAGCGGGCTTCTCTGGAAACACCATATATTTT.

This chain uses TRBV7-3 with TRBJ2-3; perhaps TRBD1 as D (5 bases). The germline CDR1 and CDR2 sequences are SGHTA and FQGTGA. The germline V and J ends were trimmed by 5 bases and 0 bases, with 12 bases remaining between them. CDR3 length: 15 residues. For the CDR3, the DNA is TGTGCCAGCAGCGCAGGGTTTTGGAGCACAGATACGCAGTATTTT. Amino acids: CASSAGFWSTDTQYF.

The chain links TRBV18 to TRBJ1-1; weak D call: TRBD1 (5 bases). The CDR3 consists of 15 residues. From germline, CDR1 is KGHSH and CDR2 LQKENI. Between the trimmed V and J ends, which lost 1 base and 3 bases, there was a span of 12 bases. The CDR3 region has the DNA TGTGCCAGCTCACCACAAAACGCAGGGTACACTGAAGCTTTCTTT. It encodes CASSPQNAGYTEAFF.

Regarding this clone: One end of the junction is discordant with germline, which a read error may explain. V and J are TRBV6-5 and TRBJ1-2, with TRBD1 matching over 9 bases. Germline assignment: CDR1 MNHEY and CDR2 SVGAGI. The CDR3 contains 14 residues. The CDR3 nucleotides are TGTGCCAGCAGTTACTCCCGGGACAGGGTACTAGGGGCCTTC. Its translation: CASSYSRDRVLGAF.

The chain carries TRBV29-1 and TRBJ2-1; TRBD2 aligns across 8 bases. V dropped 6 bases and J dropped 8; count of bases not matched to a gene: 12. This CDR3 region has 14 residues. CDR1 and CDR2 from the germline V gene are SQVTM and ANQGSEA. The CDR3 DNA follows: TGCAGCGTCCAGCGGGGGTTCATAGGGGATGAGCAGTTCTTC. Amino acid sequence: CSVQRGFIGDEQFF.

As to this clone: Other nucleotide sequences from this sample produce the same CDR3. The chain couples TRBV19 to TRBJ2-5; 9 nucleotides agree with TRBD1. Germline V gene lookup returns CDR1 LNHDA and CDR2 SQIVND (reference sequence). The CDR3 has 14 residues. V shed 5 bases, J shed 2 bases, and the junction held 3 bases outside the gene matches. As DNA, the CDR3 is TGTGCCAGTAGTGTGGACAGGGGTCAAGAGACCCAGTACTTC. Its translation is CASSVDRGQETQYF.

This chain links TRBV5-4 with TRBJ2-3; D call uncertain. V lost 4 bases and J 2 bases, leaving 8 bases between the germline ends. From germline, CDR1 is SGHNT and CDR2 YYREEE (reference sequence). This CDR3 is built from 13 residues. The DNA of the CDR3 is TGTGCCAGCAGCACCGGCCCCACAGATACGCAGTATTTT. Encoded protein: CASSTGPTDTQYF.

The gene calls are TRBV5-8 and TRBJ2-1; 16 bases fit TRBD2. V shed 4 bases and J 5 bases; nucleotides not matched to a gene: 9. The V gene's germline CDR1 is SGHTS and CDR2 YDEGEE. The CDR3 totals 18 residues. The CDR3, as DNA: TGTGCCAGCAGCCAGGGACTAGCGGGGGGGCTATCGAACAATGAGCAGTTCTTC. This gives the protein CASSQGLAGGLSNNEQFF. Drawing the rest from reference TRBV5-8 and TRBJ2-1, the complete variable domain is EAGVTQSPTHLIKTRGQQATLRCSPISGHTSVYWYQQALGLGLQFLLWYDEGEERNRGNFPPRFSGRQFPNYSSELNVNALELEDSALYLCASSQGLAGGLSNNEQFFGPGTRLTVL.

The V gene is TRBV29-1, the J gene TRBJ2-5; TRBD1 aligns across 10 bases. Gene TRBJ2-7 matches the end of the DNA better, so the J call may be wrong. Germline lookup yields CDR1 SQVTM and CDR2 ANQGSEA. The CDR3 sequence is 14 residues long. The CDR3 spells CSVAKGTGVYEQYF. The CDR3 region has the DNA TGCAGCGTTGCTAAGGGGACAGGGGTCTACGAGCAGTACTTC.

This rearrangement joins TRBV27 to TRBJ2-5; D unclear. Near its end, the DNA agrees better with TRBJ2-7, so the J call may be wrong. This CDR3 spans 11 amino acids. CDR1 MNHEY and CDR2 SMNVEV come from the germline V gene (reference sequence). This CDR3 reads CASSLNGEQYF. Written as DNA, the CDR3 is TGTGCCAGCAGTTTGAATGGCGAGCAGTACTTC.

Note on this clone: Other DNA sequences from this sample encode an identical CDR3 as well. V is TRBV5-6 and J is TRBJ2-3; TRBD1 is a possible D gene (5 bases). Trimming pared 4 bases from V and 0 bases from J, leaving 6 bases between. The CDR3 covers 13 residues. Germline V gene data show CDR1 as SGHDT and CDR2 as YYEEEE. CDR3 nucleotides: TGTGCCAGCAGCCGACAGAGCACAGATACGCAGTATTTT. Amino acid sequence: CASSRQSTDTQYF.

The chain carries TRBV5-1 and TRBJ1-1; D gene uncertain. CDR1 is SGHRS and CDR2 is YFSETQ in the germline V gene. Trimming shortened V by 3 bases and J by 1 base, and 10 bases separated the two germline ends. The CDR3 is 14 residues long. The chain's CDR3 is CASSYEGGNTEAFF. DNA for the CDR3: TGCGCCAGCAGCTACGAGGGTGGGAACACTGAAGCTTTCTTT.

The genes are TRBV4-2 and TRBJ2-3; 12 bases are shared with TRBD2. With 4 bases clipped from V and 3 bases from J, the junction kept 5 bases outside the gene matches. The CDR3 runs 16 residues. From germline, CDR1 is LGHNA and CDR2 YNFKEQ. Written as DNA, the CDR3 is TGTGCCAGCAGCCCTAGCGGGGGGGCGAGGACAGATACGCAGTATTTT. This sequence encodes CASSPSGGARTDTQYF.

Remarks on this clone: Other DNA sequences in the same sample also yield this CDR3. The chain employs TRBV5-1 and TRBJ1-1; a possible D gene is TRBD1 (5 bases). V was shortened by 2 bases and J by 1 base, with 9 bases between the two germline ends. Per germline, CDR1 SGHRS and CDR2 YFSETQ. The CDR3 runs to 14 residues. This chain's CDR3 is CASSFGDRNTEAFF. CDR3 sequence (DNA): TGCGCCAGCAGCTTCGGTGACAGGAACACTGAAGCTTTCTTT.

J is TRBJ1-1 and V is TRBV10-3; TRBD1 is a possible D gene (5 bases). In germline, CDR1 is ENHRY, CDR2 SYGVKD. The CDR3 spans 15 residues. The ends were cut back, 3 bases at V and 0 bases at J, with 11 bases in the middle. The CDR3 spells CAISDSGMMNTEAFF. The DNA of the CDR3 is TGTGCCATCAGTGACTCAGGGATGATGAACACTGAAGCTTTCTTT.